These 17 T cell receptor beta chains came from one sample sequenced in a study of cytotoxic CD8 clonotypes in ibrutinib-treated CLL. TCRdb's table, derived via immunoSEQ multiplex PCR, lists solely in-frame clones and lacks some. Of some 6,300 clones in the sample, under 85% are singletons; the top ten hold about a quarter. Sequenced here: PBMCs, sampled before ibrutinib treatment. These receptor sequences come from a human donor with chronic lymphocytic leukemia.

J is TRBJ1-2 and V is TRBV6-5; D is perhaps TRBD1 (6 bases). The CDR3 sequence is 13 residues long. The germline V gene has CDR1 MNHEY and CDR2 SVGAGI. The ends were cut back, 5 bases at V and 4 bases at J, with 11 bases in the middle. The CDR3 nucleotides read TGTGCCAGCAGTGCCCGGACAGCCTATGGCTACACCTTC. This sequence encodes CASSARTAYGYTF.

The J gene is TRBJ1-1, the V gene TRBV13; unclear D gene. V lost 5 bases and J lost 0, with 7 bases in between. The CDR3 has 13 amino acids. In germline, CDR1 is PRHDT, CDR2 FYEKMQ (reference sequence). The DNA of the CDR3 is TGTGCCAGCAGCAGAAATATGAACACTGAAGCTTTCTTT. It specifies CASSRNMNTEAFF.

This clone was picked up one time. CDR3 DNA: TGTGCCAGCAGTTCCGGGACAGGGGTCTACGAGCAGTACTTC. This sequence encodes CASSSGTGVYEQYF. The chain is built from TRBV6-5 and TRBJ2-7, with 10 bases fitting TRBD1. Germline CDR1 MNHEY, CDR2 SVGAGI. V was pared by 4 bases and J by 3 bases, with 3 bases of the junction left unmatched. The CDR3 has 14 amino acids.

This clone was found a few times. This sequence joins TRBV5-6 and TRBJ2-2; tentative D call: TRBD1 (6 bases). Germline V lookup: CDR1 SGHDT, CDR2 YYEEEE. Deletions cut 0 bases from V and 1 base from J, with 7 bases between. The CDR3 consists of 15 residues. CDR3 residues: CASSLVDRNTGELFF. The CDR3 coding sequence is TGTGCCAGCAGCTTGGTGGACAGGAACACCGGGGAGCTGTTTTTT.

The chain employs TRBV10-3 and TRBJ2-1, with TRBD2 matching over 13 bases. In germline, CDR1 is ENHRY, CDR2 SYGVKD. The V and J ends lost 6 bases and 0 bases, in that order; junction bases with no gene match: 20. This CDR3 spans 22 amino acids. The CDR3 nucleotides are TGTGCCATCAGGGCTGGACTAGCGGGAGATAGTATGGGCGGGAACTCCTACAATGAGCAGTTCTTC. Protein product: CAIRAGLAGDSMGGNSYNEQFF.

This clone has more than one count but fewer than ten. The chain joins TRBV6-1 to TRBJ1-5, with D uncertain. Trimming shortened V by 8 bases and J by 4 bases, and 9 bases separated the two germline ends. The CDR3 has 12 amino acids. The germline V gene encodes CDR1 MNHNS and CDR2 SASEGT. This CDR3 is CASRLSNQPQHF. The CDR3 region has the DNA TGTGCCAGCCGCCTCAGTAATCAGCCCCAGCATTTT.

The genes are TRBV4-2 and TRBJ1-6; D remains ambiguous. The CDR3 loop spans 15 amino acids. Germline V lookup: CDR1 LGHNA, CDR2 YNFKEQ. Trimming stripped 1 base from V and 4 bases from J, with 8 bases between. Here the CDR3 reads CASSQGLGYNSPLHF. As DNA, the CDR3 is TGTGCCAGCAGCCAAGGGCTGGGGTATAATTCACCCCTCCACTTT.

The gene calls are TRBV28 and TRBJ2-3, with D perhaps being TRBD1 or TRBD2 (6 bases each). The CDR3 is 16 residues long. The V gene lost 7 bases and the J gene lost 3 bases, with 20 bases spanning the gap. Germline V gene lookup returns CDR1 MDHEN and CDR2 SYDVKM. The CDR3 nucleotides read TGTGCCAGCATGAAGGGGGGCGATACGTGGACAGATACGCAGTATTTT. The encoded protein is CASMKGGDTWTDTQYF. Variable domain in full (rest from reference TRBV28 and TRBJ2-3): DVKVTQSSRYLVKRTGEKVFLECVQDMDHENMFWYRQDPGLGLRLIYFSYDVKMKEKGDIPEGYSVSREKKERFSLILESASTNQTSMYLCASMKGGDTWTDTQYFGPGTRLTVL.

The chain combines TRBV9 with TRBJ2-5; 11 bases match TRBD1. CDR1 and CDR2 from the germline V gene are SGDLS and YYNGEE. The CDR3 is made up of 14 amino acids. J lost 2 bases, V lost 4 bases, and 1 base had no gene match. Here the CDR3 DNA reads TGTGCCAGCAGCTGGGACAGGGGGCAAGAGACCCAGTACTTC. This codes for CASSWDRGQETQYF.

The chain employs TRBV30 and TRBJ1-3; D may be TRBD1 (5 bases). CDR1 GTSNPN and CDR2 SVGIG come from the germline V gene (reference sequence). This CDR3 is 14 amino acids long. Trimming took off 4 bases at V and 2 bases at J, with 12 bases between the two ends. The CDR3 spells CAWTRGSTGNTIYF. The CDR3 DNA sequence: TGTGCCTGGACTCGGGGGTCAACTGGAAACACCATATATTTT.

The gene calls are TRBV6-1 and TRBJ1-1; 9 nucleotides line up with TRBD1. The CDR3 totals 16 residues. Germline CDR1 and CDR2: MNHNS and SASEGT. The junction had 9 bases not matched to a gene; V was cut back by 4 bases and J by 3 bases. The CDR3 region is CASSGTGDPKYTEAFF. DNA for the CDR3: TGTGCCAGCAGTGGGACAGGGGATCCCAAATACACTGAAGCTTTCTTT.

The chain is built from TRBV5-1 and TRBJ2-7; D may match TRBD1 or TRBD2 (5 bases each). Looked up from germline, CDR1 is SGHRS and CDR2 is YFSETQ. This CDR3 contains 14 residues. The ends were cut back, 4 bases at V and 7 bases at J, with 18 bases in the middle. CDR3 coding DNA: TGCGCCAGCAGCCCAGGGTCCCCAACGGGGGAGCAGTACTTC. Protein sequence: CASSPGSPTGEQYF.

The chain couples TRBV14 to TRBJ2-7; no clear D. Germline V gene lookup returns CDR1 SGHDN and CDR2 FVKESK. The CDR3 length is 13 residues. With 2 bases removed from V and 5 bases from J, the gap between germline ends came to 10 bases. CDR3 region: CASSQSIGDEQYF. In DNA form, the CDR3 reads TGTGCCAGCAGCCAATCGATAGGAGACGAGCAGTACTTC.

This clone appeared a single time. The CDR3 is CASSTPGQGALGANVLTF. DNA of the CDR3: TGTGCCAGCAGTACGCCGGGACAGGGGGCGCTTGGGGCCAACGTCCTGACTTTC. J is TRBJ2-6 and V is TRBV25-1, with 12 bases lining up with TRBD1. CDR1 and CDR2 (germline): MGHDK, SYGVNS. The CDR3 has 18 amino acids. The ends lost 5 bases at V and 3 bases at J; junction bases unmatched: 8.

The J gene is TRBJ1-2, the V gene TRBV28, with no clear D. The CDR3 is 16 residues long. V was clipped by 1 base and J by 7 bases, with 19 bases between them. Germline CDR1 is MDHEN and CDR2 is SYDVKM. This CDR3 reads CASSLSVGPTRGGYTF. The CDR3 nucleotides are TGTGCCAGCAGTTTATCCGTTGGGCCCACCAGAGGTGGCTACACCTTC.

This rearrangement joins TRBV11-2 to TRBJ2-1; 13 nucleotides match TRBD2. In germline, CDR1 is SGHAT, CDR2 FQNNGV. Trimming at V came to 5 bases and at J to 8 bases, leaving 6 bases not matched to a gene. The CDR3 loop spans 15 amino acids. CDR3 sequence reads: CASSPGTSGIYEQFF. CDR3 nucleotides: TGTGCCAGCAGCCCAGGGACTAGCGGGATCTATGAGCAGTTCTTC.

This clone is medium-sized. The V gene is TRBV6-1, the J gene TRBJ1-5; 8 positions agree with TRBD1. There are 16 residues in the CDR3. Germline CDR1 and CDR2: MNHNS and SASEGT. The J segment lost 3 bases and the V segment lost 4 bases, leaving 8 bases of the junction unmatched. CDR3 in amino acids: CASSVNRDRSNQPQHF. CDR3 sequence (DNA): TGTGCCAGCAGTGTTAACCGGGACAGGTCCAATCAGCCCCAGCATTTT.